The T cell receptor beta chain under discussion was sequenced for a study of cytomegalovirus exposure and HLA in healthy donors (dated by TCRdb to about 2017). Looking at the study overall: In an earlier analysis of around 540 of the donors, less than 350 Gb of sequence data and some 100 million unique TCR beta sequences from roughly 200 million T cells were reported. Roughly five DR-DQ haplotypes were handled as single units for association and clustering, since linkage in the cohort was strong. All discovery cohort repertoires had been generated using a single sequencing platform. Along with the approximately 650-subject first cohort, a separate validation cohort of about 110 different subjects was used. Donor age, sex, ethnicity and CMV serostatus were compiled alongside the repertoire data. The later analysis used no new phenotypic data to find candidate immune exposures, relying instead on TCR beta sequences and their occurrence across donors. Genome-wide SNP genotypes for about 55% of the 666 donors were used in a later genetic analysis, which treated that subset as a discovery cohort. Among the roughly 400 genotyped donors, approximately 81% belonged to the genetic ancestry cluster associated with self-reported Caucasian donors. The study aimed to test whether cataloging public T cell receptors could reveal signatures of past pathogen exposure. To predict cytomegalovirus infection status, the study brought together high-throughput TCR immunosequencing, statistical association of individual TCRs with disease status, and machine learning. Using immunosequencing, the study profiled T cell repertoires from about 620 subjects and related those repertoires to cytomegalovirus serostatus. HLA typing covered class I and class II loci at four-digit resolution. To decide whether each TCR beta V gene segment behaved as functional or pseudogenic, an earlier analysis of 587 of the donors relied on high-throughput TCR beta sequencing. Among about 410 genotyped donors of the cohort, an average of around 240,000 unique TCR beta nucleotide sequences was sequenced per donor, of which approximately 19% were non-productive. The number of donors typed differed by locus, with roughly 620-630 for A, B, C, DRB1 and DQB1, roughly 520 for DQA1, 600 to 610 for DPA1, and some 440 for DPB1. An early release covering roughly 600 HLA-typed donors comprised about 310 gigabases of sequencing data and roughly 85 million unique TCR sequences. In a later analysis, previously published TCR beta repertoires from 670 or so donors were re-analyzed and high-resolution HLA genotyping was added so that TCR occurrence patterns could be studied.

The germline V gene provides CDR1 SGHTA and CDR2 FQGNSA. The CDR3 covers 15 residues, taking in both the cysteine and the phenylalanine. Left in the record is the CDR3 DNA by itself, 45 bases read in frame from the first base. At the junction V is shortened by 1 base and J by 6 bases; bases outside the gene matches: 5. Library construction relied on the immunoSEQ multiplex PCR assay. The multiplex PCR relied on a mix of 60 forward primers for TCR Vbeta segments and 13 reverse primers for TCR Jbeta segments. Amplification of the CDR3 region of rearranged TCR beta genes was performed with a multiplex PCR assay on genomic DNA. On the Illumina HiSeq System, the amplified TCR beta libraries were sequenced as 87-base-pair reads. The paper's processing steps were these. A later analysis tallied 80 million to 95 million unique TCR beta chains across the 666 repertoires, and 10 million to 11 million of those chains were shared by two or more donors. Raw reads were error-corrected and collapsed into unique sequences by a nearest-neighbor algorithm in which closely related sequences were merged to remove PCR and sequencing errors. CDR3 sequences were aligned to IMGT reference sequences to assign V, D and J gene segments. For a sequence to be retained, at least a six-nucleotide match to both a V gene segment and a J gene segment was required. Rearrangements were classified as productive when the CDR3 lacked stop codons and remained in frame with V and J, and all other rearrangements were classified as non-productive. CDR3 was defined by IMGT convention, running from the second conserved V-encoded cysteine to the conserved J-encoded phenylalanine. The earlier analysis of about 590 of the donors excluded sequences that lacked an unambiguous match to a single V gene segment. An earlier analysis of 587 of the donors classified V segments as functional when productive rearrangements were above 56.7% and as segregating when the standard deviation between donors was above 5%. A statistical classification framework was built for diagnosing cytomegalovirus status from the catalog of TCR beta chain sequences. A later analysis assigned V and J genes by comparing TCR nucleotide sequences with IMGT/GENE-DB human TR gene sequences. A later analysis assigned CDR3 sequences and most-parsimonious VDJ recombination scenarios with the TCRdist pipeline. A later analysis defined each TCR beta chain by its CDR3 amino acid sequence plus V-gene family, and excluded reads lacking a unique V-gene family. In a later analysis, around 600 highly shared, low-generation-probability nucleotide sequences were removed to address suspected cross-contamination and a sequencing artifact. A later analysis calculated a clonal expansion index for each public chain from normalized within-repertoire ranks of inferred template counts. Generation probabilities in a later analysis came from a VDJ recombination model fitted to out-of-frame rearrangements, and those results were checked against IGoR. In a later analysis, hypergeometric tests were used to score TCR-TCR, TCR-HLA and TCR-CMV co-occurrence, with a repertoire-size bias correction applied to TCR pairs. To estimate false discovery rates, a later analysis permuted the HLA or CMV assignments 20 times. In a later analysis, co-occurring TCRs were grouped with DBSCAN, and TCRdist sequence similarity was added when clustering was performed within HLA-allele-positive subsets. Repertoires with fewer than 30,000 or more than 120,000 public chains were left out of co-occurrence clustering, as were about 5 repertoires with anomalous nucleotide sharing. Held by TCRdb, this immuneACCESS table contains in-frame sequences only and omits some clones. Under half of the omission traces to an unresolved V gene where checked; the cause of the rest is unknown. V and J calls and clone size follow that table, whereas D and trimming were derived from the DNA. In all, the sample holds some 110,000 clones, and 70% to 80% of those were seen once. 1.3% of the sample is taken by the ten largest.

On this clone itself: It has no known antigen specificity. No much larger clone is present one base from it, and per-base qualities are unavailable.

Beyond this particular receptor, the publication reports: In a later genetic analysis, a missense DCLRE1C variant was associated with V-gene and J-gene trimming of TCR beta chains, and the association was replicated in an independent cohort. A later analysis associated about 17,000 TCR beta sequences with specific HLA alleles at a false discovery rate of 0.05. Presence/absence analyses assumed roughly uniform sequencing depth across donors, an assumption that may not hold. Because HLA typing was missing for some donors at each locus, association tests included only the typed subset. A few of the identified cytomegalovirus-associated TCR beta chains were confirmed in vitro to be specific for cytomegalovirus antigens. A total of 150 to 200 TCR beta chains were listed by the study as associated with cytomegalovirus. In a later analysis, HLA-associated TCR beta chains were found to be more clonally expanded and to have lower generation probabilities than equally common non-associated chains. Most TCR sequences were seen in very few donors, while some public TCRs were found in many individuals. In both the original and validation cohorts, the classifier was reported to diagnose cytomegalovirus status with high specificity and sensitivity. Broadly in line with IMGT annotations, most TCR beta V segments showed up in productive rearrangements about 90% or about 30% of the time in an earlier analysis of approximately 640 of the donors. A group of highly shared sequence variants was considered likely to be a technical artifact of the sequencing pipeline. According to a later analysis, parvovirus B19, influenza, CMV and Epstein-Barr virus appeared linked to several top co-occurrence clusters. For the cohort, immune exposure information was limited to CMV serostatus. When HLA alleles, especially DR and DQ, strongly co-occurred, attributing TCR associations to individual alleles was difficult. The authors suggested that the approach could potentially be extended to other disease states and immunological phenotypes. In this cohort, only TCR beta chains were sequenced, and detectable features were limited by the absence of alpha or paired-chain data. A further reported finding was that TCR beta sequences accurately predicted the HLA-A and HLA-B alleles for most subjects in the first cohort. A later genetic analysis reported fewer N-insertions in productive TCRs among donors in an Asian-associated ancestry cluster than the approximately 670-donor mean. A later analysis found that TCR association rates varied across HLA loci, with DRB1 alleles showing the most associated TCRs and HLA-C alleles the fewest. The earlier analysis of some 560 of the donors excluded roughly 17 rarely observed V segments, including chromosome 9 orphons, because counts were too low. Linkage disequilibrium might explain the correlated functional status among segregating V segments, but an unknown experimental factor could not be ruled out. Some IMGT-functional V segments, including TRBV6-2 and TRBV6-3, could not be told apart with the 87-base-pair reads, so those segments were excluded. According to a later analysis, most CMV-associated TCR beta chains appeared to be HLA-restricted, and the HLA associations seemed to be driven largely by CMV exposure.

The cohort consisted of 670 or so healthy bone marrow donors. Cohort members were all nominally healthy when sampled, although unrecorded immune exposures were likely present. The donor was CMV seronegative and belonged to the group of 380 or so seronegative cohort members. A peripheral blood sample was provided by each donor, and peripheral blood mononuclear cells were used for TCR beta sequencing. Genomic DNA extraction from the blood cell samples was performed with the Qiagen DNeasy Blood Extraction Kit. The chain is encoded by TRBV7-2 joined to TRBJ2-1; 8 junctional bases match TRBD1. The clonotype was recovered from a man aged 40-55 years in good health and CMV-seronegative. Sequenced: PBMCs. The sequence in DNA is TGTGCCAGCAGCTTAGAGTCGACAGGGGCCAATGAGCAGTTCTTC. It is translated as CASSLESTGANEQFF.